Listed below are T cell receptor beta chains from one sample, sequenced in a study of cytomegalovirus exposure and HLA in healthy donors. TCRdb keeps only in-frame clones here, not all; method: immunoSEQ multiplex PCR. Of more than 85,000 clones listed, roughly 60% are singletons. The material sequenced was PBMCs. These receptors were collected from a human donor in good health. Both conserved end residues are part of each CDR3. A D gene is named only where the DNA matches it firmly.

J gene,D gene,V gene,CDR3 DNA,CDR3 protein
TRBJ1-5,-,TRBV29-1,TGCAGCGTTGGGACACCCGATCAGCCCCAGCATTTT,CSVGTPDQPQHF
TRBJ1-1,TRBD1,TRBV29-1,TGCAGCGTGACAGGGAGCACTGAAGCTTTCTTT,CSVTGSTEAFF
TRBJ2-3,-,TRBV27,TGTGCCAGCAGGCGCTCCGGGGAAGCAGATACGCAGTATTTT,CASRRSGEADTQYF
TRBJ1-2,TRBD1,TRBV5-6,TGTGCCAGCAGCTTGTTAGGGACAGTAACCTATGGCTACACCTTC,CASSLLGTVTYGYTF
TRBJ2-1,-,TRBV19,TGTGCCAGTAGTATAGCGCCTACGCATGAGCAGTTCTTC,CASSIAPTHEQFF
TRBJ2-2,TRBD1,TRBV16,TGTGCCAGCAGTCGGGACAGCACCGGGGAGCTGTTTTTT,CASSRDSTGELFF
TRBJ2-7,-,TRBV7-9,TGTGCCAGCAGCTTATCACGCGACGAGCAGTACTTC,CASSLSRDEQYF
TRBJ2-5,-,TRBV4-1,TGCGCCAGCAGCCAAATCCAGGGACAAGCAAGCCAAGAGACCCAGTACTTC,CASSQIQGQASQETQYF
TRBJ1-1,-,TRBV6-5,TGTGCCAGCAGTTATCGGGGGGCGCAACGAGAAACTGAAGCTTTCTTT,CASSYRGAQRETEAFF
TRBJ1-4,-,TRBV29-1,TGCAGCTCTACCCTGGAGGGGGAAAAACTGTTTTTT,CSSTLEGEKLFF
TRBJ2-7,-,TRBV5-6,TGTGCCAGCAGCTTCAGGGGTTTGAGCTCCTACGAGCAGTACTTC,CASSFRGLSSYEQYF
TRBJ2-1,TRBD2,TRBV5-1,TGCGCCAGCAGCTTGGCCAGGGACTATGGCGATGAGCAGTTCTTC,CASSLARDYGDEQFF
TRBJ1-1,TRBD1,TRBV28,TGTGCCAGCAGTTTAGGCAGGGGGGACACTGAAGCTTTCTTT,CASSLGRGDTEAFF
TRBJ2-5,-,TRBV20-1,TGCAGTGCTAAGAGGGAGACCCAGTACTTC,CSAKRETQYF
TRBJ1-6,-,TRBV14,TGTGCCAGCAGCCAAGACAGGGCCTGGGATTCACCCCTCCACTTT,CASSQDRAWDSPLHF
TRBJ1-1,TRBD1,TRBV6-5,TGTGCCAGCACTTCTAGGGGGCGCGGAAACACTGAAGCTTTCTTT,CASTSRGRGNTEAFF
TRBJ2-5,TRBD1,TRBV11-2,TGTGCCAGCAGCTCCGGGGTCAGGGGGAGACAAGAGACCCAGTACTTC,CASSSGVRGRQETQYF
TRBJ2-5,TRBD2,TRBV20-1,TGCAGTGCTGGGCGGGGGGGGACCCAGTACTTC,CSAGRGGTQYF
TRBJ1-5,-,TRBV7-8,TGTGCCAGCAGCTTACAAAGCAATCAGCCCCAGCATTTT,CASSLQSNQPQHF
TRBJ2-7,-,TRBV2,TGCGCGGTGGAGGACGTGGGTTTCCCACCGAACTACGAGCAGTACTTC,CAVEDVGFPPNYEQYF
TRBJ2-2,-,TRBV7-6,TGTGCCAGCAGCTTACTCTCCCTAAACACCGGGGAGCTGTTTTTT,CASSLLSLNTGELFF
TRBJ2-7,-,TRBV2,TGTGCCAGCAGAGACTGGTCCGAGCAGTACTTC,CASRDWSEQYF
TRBJ2-3,TRBD2,TRBV19,TGTGCCAGTAGTCGGGTACGGTTTAGGGCGGGAGGATTCCCAGATACGCAGTATTTT,CASSRVRFRAGGFPDTQYF